The subject of this entry is one T cell receptor beta chain. This clone's antigen is unknown. One base away there is no much larger clone; base qualities are not given. Whole blood was collected in K2EDTA tubes by collaborating institutions according to the institutions' own protocols. For TCRbeta analysis, collaborators shipped samples as frozen whole blood, isolated PBMCs, or DNA extracted from either of those sample types. This entry is derived from a study of blood T cell repertoires in COVID-19 (dated by TCRdb to about 2020). Regarding the research as a whole: Samples covering the acute and convalescent phases of COVID-19 were provided by collaborators in the United States, Italy and Spain. The dataset comprised deeply sampled blood TCRbeta repertoires from subjects exposed to, actively infected with, or recovered from COVID-19. The material from the prospective study consisted of cDNA or gDNA derived from T cells, B-cell-depleted T cells, or PBMCs. The repertoires were made available in a free public database intended to serve as a resource for research on the immune response to SARS-CoV-2. The samples were drawn from two sources: the first 160 participants of the ongoing ImmuneRACE study, and 1,000 to 1,500 subjects contributed by 6 global collaborators. Sample metadata almost always included a de-identified subject ID, COVID-19 status, age in years and sex. HLA class I and class II types, where available, came from metadata supplied by the sample provider rather than from assay-based typing. Results the study describes overall, beyond this receptor: The amount of clinical and demographic metadata varied by source and participant and was provided uncurated.

The immunoSEQ Assay, a bias-controlled multiplex PCR, was used to amplify TCRbeta CDR3 regions from genomic DNA. Concerning the study's data processing: Within the assay, amplification of reference gene primers was used to estimate how many nucleated cells each sample contained. Sequence reads were collapsed and filtered to measure the absolute abundance of every unique TCRbeta CDR3 rearrangement. Productive Simpson clonality was computed per sample as the square root of Simpson's diversity index over productive rearrangements. TCRdb took over this immuneACCESS table, retaining in-frame rearrangements with V and J assigned. Such tables are incomplete; in checked studies, under half of the missing clones stem from an unresolved V gene, and the remainder is unexplained. V, J and clone size reflect that table, while D and trimming were determined from the DNA. The sample table shows 110,000 to 150,000 clones, and about 80% are seen once. About 8% of the sample goes to the ten largest clones.

At the junction V is shortened by 1 base and J by 7 bases, with 10 bases in between. CDR3 length: 13 amino acids, cysteine to phenylalanine. Just CDR3 DNA is preserved here, 39 bases in frame from base 1. CDR1 and CDR2, looked up from the germline V gene, are SNHLY and FYNNEI. The material sequenced was peripheral blood. The sequence is built from TRBV2 and TRBJ1-2, with TRBD1 as a weak D call on 5 bases. The receptor was derived from a human donor in a cohort sampled during active COVID-19. The DNA sequence reads TGTGCCAGCAGTGAAGTGCGGGGCGTTGGCTACACCTTC. Translation gives CASSEVRGVGYTF.